These 28 T cell receptor beta chains came from one sample sequenced in a study of technical replicates of blood from several donors. Method: immunoSEQ multiplex PCR; TCRdb's copy keeps in-frame clones and lacks some. The sample lists 60,000 to 90,000 clones, about 96% seen once, with 0.2% to 0.25% in the top ten. Sequenced sample: T cells isolated from PBMCs. These receptors came from a human donor in good health.

The rearrangement links TRBV27 to TRBJ2-3, with 12 bases aligning to TRBD2. This CDR3 comprises 16 residues. Germline CDR1 is MNHEY and CDR2 is SMNVEV (reference sequence). The V segment lost 0 bases and the J segment 4 bases; nucleotides outside the gene matches: 2. CDR3 loop: CASSLSTSGGSDTQYF. CDR3 nucleotides: TGTGCCAGCAGTTTATCGACTAGCGGGGGTTCAGATACGCAGTATTTT.

The V and J genes are TRBV4-2 and TRBJ2-7, with a weak D call TRBD2 (6 bases). This CDR3 comprises 15 residues. V lost 0 bases and J 2 bases, leaving 11 bases between the germline ends. The germline V gene encodes CDR1 LGHNA and CDR2 YNFKEQ. The CDR3 nucleotides are TGTGCCAGCAGCCAAGAAGGGACGGGGGCCTACGAGCAGTACTTC. It codes for CASSQEGTGAYEQYF.

The chain combines TRBV11-2 with TRBJ1-2; 10 bases fit TRBD1. Germline V CDR1 and CDR2: SGHAT, FQNNGV. J gave up 5 bases and V 4 bases, and 7 bases lay outside the gene matches. This CDR3 is built from 15 residues. For the CDR3, the DNA is TGTGCCAGCAGCTCAATCCGGGACAGGGGTTATGGCTACACCTTC. Residues: CASSSIRDRGYGYTF. Combining the CDR3 with reference TRBV11-2 and TRBJ1-2 gives the whole variable domain EAGVAQSPRYKIIEKRQSVAFWCNPISGHATLYWYQQILGQGPKLLIQFQNNGVVDDSQLPKDRFSAERLKGVDSTLKIQPAKLEDSAVYLCASSSIRDRGYGYTFGSGTRLTVV.

V usage is TRBV7-2 and J usage is TRBJ2-3; 9 bases match TRBD1. CDR1 is SGHTA and CDR2 is FQGNSA in the germline V gene. With 5 bases clipped from V and 5 bases from J, the junction kept 8 bases outside the gene matches. The CDR3 runs to 15 residues. CDR3 coding DNA: TGTGCCAGCAGCGGAGGGGGACAGGGTGGAGATACGCAGTATTTT. Translated, it gives CASSGGGQGGDTQYF.

The chain has TRBV4-1 and TRBJ2-7; TRBD1 agrees at 12 bases. V shed 4 bases, J shed 4 bases, and the junction held 5 bases outside the gene matches. Germline V lookup: CDR1 MGHRA, CDR2 YSYEKL. The CDR3 length is 15 residues. CDR3 DNA: TGCGCCAGCAGCCTCCGGGGACAGGGGGCTTACGAGCAGTACTTC. Translating it yields CASSLRGQGAYEQYF.

The gene calls are TRBV11-3 and TRBJ2-2; 9 nucleotides align to TRBD1. The CDR3 runs 15 residues. J was trimmed by 6 bases and V by 5 bases; bases with no gene match: 7. Germline CDR1 reads SGHNT; CDR2 reads YENEEA. The CDR3 bases are TGTGCCAGCAGCGGACGTGGGACAGGGTCCGGGGAGCTGTTTTTT. This translates into CASSGRGTGSGELFF.

The chain has TRBV6-5 and TRBJ1-1, with 9 nucleotides matching TRBD1. The CDR3 extends over 16 amino acids. The junction had 5 bases not matched to a gene; V was cut back by 2 bases and J by 1 base. The germline gives CDR1 MNHEY, CDR2 SVGAGI. CDR3 region: CASSYTGTGRNTEAFF. In DNA, the CDR3 is TGTGCCAGCAGTTACACTGGGACAGGGAGGAACACTGAAGCTTTCTTT.

The V call is TRBV4-1, the J call TRBJ1-1, with 8 bases fitting TRBD1. Germline V CDR1 and CDR2: MGHRA, YSYEKL. Unmatched junction bases numbered 8, after V lost 5 bases and J lost 3 bases. The CDR3 spans 15 residues. The CDR3 DNA follows: TGCGCCAGCAGCTACAGACAGGGGAGTTACACTGAAGCTTTCTTT. Protein product: CASSYRQGSYTEAFF.

The rearrangement links TRBV27 to TRBJ2-7; TRBD2 aligns across 8 bases. V trimming: 6 bases; J trimming: 5 bases; junction bases outside the gene matches: 9. The CDR3 contains 14 residues. Looked up from germline, CDR1 is MNHEY and CDR2 is SMNVEV (reference sequence). The CDR3 bases are TGTGCCAGCAGGCATACCGGGACTAGGAACGAGCAGTACTTC. This codes for CASRHTGTRNEQYF.

The chain has TRBV18 and TRBJ1-4; D is uncertain. The germline V and J ends were trimmed by 3 bases and 8 bases, with 7 bases remaining between them. The germline CDR1 and CDR2 sequences are KGHSH and LQKENI. The CDR3 contains 12 residues. DNA for the CDR3: TGTGCCAGCTCACCCTCGACAGAAAAACTGTTTTTT. Translating gives CASSPSTEKLFF.

J is TRBJ1-4 and V is TRBV9, with TRBD1 matching 10 bases. This CDR3 has 15 residues. Germline CDR1 reads SGDLS; CDR2 reads YYNGEE. V was clipped by 3 bases and J by 8 bases; unmatched bases: 7. The CDR3 loop is CASSGDGTGEEKLFF. The CDR3 DNA follows: TGTGCCAGCAGCGGAGACGGGACAGGGGAAGAAAAACTGTTTTTT.

V usage is TRBV7-8 and J usage is TRBJ1-6, with D unresolved. The V gene lost 1 base and the J gene lost 6 bases, with 13 bases spanning the gap. CDR3 size: 16 residues. Germline CDR1 reads SGHVS; CDR2 reads FQNEAQ. The CDR3 reads CASSLEGGGTNSPLHF. The CDR3 DNA reads as TGTGCCAGCAGCTTAGAAGGCGGAGGAACTAATTCACCCCTCCACTTT.

The chain joins TRBV6-5 to TRBJ2-1; 7 bases are shared with TRBD1. There are 13 residues in the CDR3. V lost 5 bases to trimming and J lost 9 bases; unmatched junction nucleotides: 7. Germline V lookup: CDR1 MNHEY, CDR2 SVGAGI. The CDR3 here is CASSRGPSTEQFF. The DNA for the CDR3 is TGTGCCAGCAGTAGGGGGCCATCAACTGAGCAGTTCTTC.

The rearrangement joins TRBV5-1 to TRBJ1-1; D not resolved. This CDR3 region has 13 residues. The V end lost 4 bases, the J end lost 3 bases, and 10 bases lay between the germline ends. Germline V gene lookup returns CDR1 SGHRS and CDR2 YFSETQ. The CDR3 is CASSLDSDTEAFF. The CDR3 coding sequence is TGCGCCAGCAGCCTGGACTCTGACACTGAAGCTTTCTTT.

V is TRBV7-9 and J is TRBJ2-7; 8 bases line up with TRBD2. The CDR3 has 15 residues. The germline V gene encodes CDR1 SEHNR and CDR2 FQNEAQ (reference sequence). The V segment lost 5 bases and the J segment 4 bases; nucleotides outside the gene matches: 10. The CDR3 reads CASSPRGGEWYEQYF. CDR3 nucleotides: TGTGCCAGCAGCCCCCGGGGGGGAGAGTGGTACGAGCAGTACTTC.

This chain connects TRBV4-1 to TRBJ2-3, with 7 nucleotides matching TRBD1. The germline V gene has CDR1 MGHRA and CDR2 YSYEKL. With V trimmed by 4 bases and J by 3 bases, 10 bases remained unmatched. CDR3 length: 16 residues. Written as DNA, the CDR3 is TGCGCCAGCAGCCCACCCCCGGGACAGAGGACAGATACGCAGTATTTT. It is translated as CASSPPPGQRTDTQYF.

V and J are TRBV5-6 and TRBJ1-2; D is possibly TRBD1 (6 bases). Germline CDR1 SGHDT, CDR2 YYEEEE. The CDR3 extends over 17 amino acids. V lost 4 bases and J 9 bases, leaving 28 bases between the germline ends. The CDR3 DNA sequence: TGTGCCAGCAGCCTTACCAAAAAGGGGACACAAGGCAAAAGCTACACCTTC. Translating gives CASSLTKKGTQGKSYTF.

The chain is built from TRBV7-9 and TRBJ1-4; 8 nucleotides agree with TRBD1. CDR3 length: 16 amino acids. J gave up 9 bases and V 1 base, and 10 bases lay outside the gene matches. Germline V lookup: CDR1 SEHNR, CDR2 FQNEAQ (reference sequence). The CDR3 bases are TGTGCCAGCAGCTTAGAGGACGGGACAGGAAGAAAAAAACTGTTTTTT. Translating gives CASSLEDGTGRKKLFF.

In this sample, this clone turned up once. V usage is TRBV7-9 and J usage is TRBJ2-7; 8 nucleotides align to TRBD1. From germline, CDR1 is SEHNR and CDR2 FQNEAQ (reference sequence). The CDR3 runs 16 residues. V shed 5 bases, J shed 3 bases, and the junction held 12 bases outside the gene matches. This CDR3 is CASSRWGQDSFYEQYF. DNA for the CDR3: TGTGCCAGCAGCCGATGGGGACAGGACTCCTTCTACGAGCAGTACTTC.

The chain couples TRBV13 to TRBJ2-5; tentative D call: TRBD2 (6 bases). Looked up from germline, CDR1 is PRHDT and CDR2 is FYEKMQ (reference sequence). With 4 bases removed from V and 5 bases from J, the gap between germline ends came to 20 bases. CDR3 length equals 16 residues. CDR3 sequence: CASSSPVGRSHETQYF. CDR3 sequence (DNA): TGTGCCAGCAGCTCGCCGGTAGGGAGGTCGCACGAGACCCAGTACTTC. Variable domain in full (rest from reference TRBV13 and TRBJ2-5): AAGVIQSPRHLIKEKRETATLKCYPIPRHDTVYWYQQGPGQDPQFLISFYEKMQSDKGSIPDRFSAQQFSDYHSELNMSSLELGDSALYFCASSSPVGRSHETQYFGPGTRLLVL.

V and J are TRBV4-1 and TRBJ2-7; 7 nucleotides line up with TRBD1. Germline loops: CDR1 MGHRA, CDR2 YSYEKL. V dropped 1 base and J dropped 6; count of bases not matched to a gene: 6. This CDR3 is built from 14 residues. The CDR3 DNA reads as TGCGCCAGCAGCCAAGGACAGGGAGTGCCCGAGCAGTACTTC. This encodes CASSQGQGVPEQYF.

This chain uses TRBV28 with TRBJ2-5, with 7 bases identical to TRBD1. The CDR3 extends over 15 amino acids. The trim removed 3 bases at V and 5 bases at J, leaving 9 bases unmatched. CDR1 and CDR2 from the germline V gene are MDHEN and SYDVKM. As DNA, the CDR3 is TGTGCCAGCAGTTTGGGGACAGCTTTAGGTGAGACCCAGTACTTC. It translates to CASSLGTALGETQYF.

This sequence joins TRBV7-2 and TRBJ2-7, with TRBD1 matching over 8 bases. The CDR3 contains 14 residues. Germline loops: CDR1 SGHTA, CDR2 FQGNSA. The V gene end was trimmed by 7 bases and the J gene end by 4 bases; junction bases not matched to a gene: 9. This CDR3 reads CASNRDRREYEQYF. The CDR3 DNA reads TGTGCCAGCAACCGGGACAGGAGGGAGTACGAGCAGTACTTC.

The J gene is TRBJ2-1, the V gene TRBV20-1, with D possibly matching TRBD1 (6 bases). CDR1 and CDR2 from the germline V gene are DFQATT and SNEGSKA (reference sequence). V lost 8 bases, J lost 2 bases, and 7 bases lay in between. This CDR3 contains 11 residues. The CDR3 protein is CSTGTYNEQFF. CDR3 DNA: TGCAGTACAGGGACCTACAATGAGCAGTTCTTC.

This chain links TRBV25-1 with TRBJ2-7; TRBD1 matches at 7 bases. The CDR3 is 12 residues long. The germline gives CDR1 MGHDK, CDR2 SYGVNS. V trimming: 6 bases; J trimming: 4 bases; junction bases outside the gene matches: 3. The CDR3: CASSRQGYEQYF. The CDR3 DNA sequence: TGTGCCAGCAGCAGACAGGGTTACGAGCAGTACTTC.

This clone was seen once. V usage is TRBV29-1 and J usage is TRBJ1-2; D gene unclear. The CDR3 contains 14 residues. V was shortened by 1 base and J by 4 bases, with 13 bases between the two germline ends. Germline CDR1 reads SQVTM; CDR2 reads ANQGSEA. The CDR3 nucleotides read TGCAGCGTTGAAGTGGAGCCCGAAATCTATGGCTACACCTTC. Protein sequence: CSVEVEPEIYGYTF.

This clone was picked up one time. The J gene is TRBJ2-3, the V gene TRBV6-5, with a tentative D call TRBD1 (6 bases). The CDR3 is 14 amino acids. Between the trimmed V and J ends, which lost 4 bases and 6 bases, there was a span of 14 bases. Germline CDR1 and CDR2: MNHEY and SVGAGI. Written as DNA, the CDR3 is TGTGCCAGCAGTTCCCGGGACATGACGGATACGCAGTATTTT. It yields the protein CASSSRDMTDTQYF.

The rearrangement links TRBV6-1 to TRBJ1-1, with TRBD1 matching 7 bases. The CDR3 extends over 14 amino acids. Germline CDR1 is MNHNS and CDR2 is SASEGT. V gave up 3 bases and J gave up 7 bases; unmatched junction bases: 8. DNA for the CDR3: TGTGCCAGCAGTGACATTACAGGGGCGAATGAAGCTTTCTTT. Its translation is CASSDITGANEAFF.